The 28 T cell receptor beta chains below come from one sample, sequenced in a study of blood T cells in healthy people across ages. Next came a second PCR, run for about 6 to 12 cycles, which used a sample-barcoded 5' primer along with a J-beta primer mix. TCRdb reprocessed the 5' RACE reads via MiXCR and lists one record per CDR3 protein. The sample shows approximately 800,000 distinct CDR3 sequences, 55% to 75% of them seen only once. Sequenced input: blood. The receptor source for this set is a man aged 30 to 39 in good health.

The CDR3 protein is CASSVDIHGGYTF. CDR3 sequence (DNA): TGTGCCAGCAGTGTAGACATTCATGGGGGCTACACCTTC. V usage is TRBV12-3 or TRBV12-4 and J usage is TRBJ1-2; D unresolved. The CDR3 contains 13 residues. Deletions cut 5 bases from V and 8 bases from J, with 15 bases between.

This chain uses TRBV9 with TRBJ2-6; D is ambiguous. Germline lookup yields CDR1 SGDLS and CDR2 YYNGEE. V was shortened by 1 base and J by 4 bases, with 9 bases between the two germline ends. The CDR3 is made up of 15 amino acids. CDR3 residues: CASSVRGEGANVLTF. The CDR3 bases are TGTGCCAGCAGCGTAAGAGGAGAAGGGGCCAACGTCCTGACTTTC.

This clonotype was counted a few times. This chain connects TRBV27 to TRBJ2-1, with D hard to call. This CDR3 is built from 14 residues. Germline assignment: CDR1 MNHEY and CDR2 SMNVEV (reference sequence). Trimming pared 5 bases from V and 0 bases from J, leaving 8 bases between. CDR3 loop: CASSVQSSYNEQFF. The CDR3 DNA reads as TGTGCCAGCAGTGTACAGAGCTCCTACAATGAGCAGTTCTTC.

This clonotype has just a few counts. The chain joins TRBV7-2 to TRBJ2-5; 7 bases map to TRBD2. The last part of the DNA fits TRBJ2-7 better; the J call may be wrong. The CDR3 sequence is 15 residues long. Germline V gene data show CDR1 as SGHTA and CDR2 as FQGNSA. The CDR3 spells CASQAGSGTYYEQYF. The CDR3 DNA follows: TGTGCCAGCCAAGCGGGGAGCGGAACCTACTACGAGCAGTACTTC.

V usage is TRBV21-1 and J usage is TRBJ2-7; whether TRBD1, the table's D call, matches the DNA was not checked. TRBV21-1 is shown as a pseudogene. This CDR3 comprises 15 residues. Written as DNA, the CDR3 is TGTGCCAGCAACTTGTTCAGAGGGACGATATACGAGCAGTACTTC. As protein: CASNLFRGTIYEQYF.

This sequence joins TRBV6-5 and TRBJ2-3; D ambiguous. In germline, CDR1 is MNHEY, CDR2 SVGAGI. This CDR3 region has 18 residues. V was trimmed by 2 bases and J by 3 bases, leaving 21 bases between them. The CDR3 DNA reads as TGTGCCAGCAGTTACGGCCCATATGATAGTATTGGGACAGATACGCAGTATTTT. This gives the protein CASSYGPYDSIGTDTQYF.

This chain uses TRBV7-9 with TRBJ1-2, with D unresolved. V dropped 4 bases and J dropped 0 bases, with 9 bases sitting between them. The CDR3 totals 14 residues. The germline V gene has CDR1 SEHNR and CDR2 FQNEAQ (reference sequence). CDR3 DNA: TGTGCCAGCAGCTCCACCACAGCTAACTATGGCTACACCTTC. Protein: CASSSTTANYGYTF.

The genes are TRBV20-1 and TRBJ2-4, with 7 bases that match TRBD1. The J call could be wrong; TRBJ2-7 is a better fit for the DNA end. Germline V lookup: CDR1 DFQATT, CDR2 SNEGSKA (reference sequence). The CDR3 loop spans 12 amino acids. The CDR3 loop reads CKAGTESYEQYF. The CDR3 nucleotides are TGCAAGGCTGGGACAGAGTCCTACGAGCAGTACTTC.

DNA for the CDR3: TGCGCCAGCAGCTTGTTCCCGGGGGATAATGAGCAGTTCTTC. Its translation is CASSLFPGDNEQFF. This chain joins TRBV5-1 and TRBJ2-1; tentative D call: TRBD2 (6 bases). Trimming removed 1 base from V and 7 bases from J, with 12 bases in between. Germline CDR1 and CDR2: SGHRS and YFSETQ. The CDR3 totals 14 residues.

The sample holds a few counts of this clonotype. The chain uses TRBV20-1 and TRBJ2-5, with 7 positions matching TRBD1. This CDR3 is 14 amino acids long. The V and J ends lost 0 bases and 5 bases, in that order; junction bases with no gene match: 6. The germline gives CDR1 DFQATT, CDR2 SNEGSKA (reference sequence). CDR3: CSARDQGGGETQYF. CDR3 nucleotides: TGCAGTGCTAGAGATCAAGGGGGCGGCGAGACCCAGTACTTC.

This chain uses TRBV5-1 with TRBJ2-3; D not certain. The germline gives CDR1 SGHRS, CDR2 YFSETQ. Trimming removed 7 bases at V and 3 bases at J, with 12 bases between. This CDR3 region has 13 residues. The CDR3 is CASGNPGTDTQYF. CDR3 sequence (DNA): TGCGCCAGCGGGAACCCCGGGACAGATACGCAGTATTTT.

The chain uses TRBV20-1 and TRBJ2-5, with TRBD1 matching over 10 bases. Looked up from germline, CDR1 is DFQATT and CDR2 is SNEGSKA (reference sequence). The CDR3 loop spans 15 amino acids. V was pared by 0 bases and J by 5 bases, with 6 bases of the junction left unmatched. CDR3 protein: CSARDPGQGFETQYF. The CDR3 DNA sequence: TGCAGTGCTAGAGATCCGGGACAGGGGTTTGAGACCCAGTACTTC.

The CDR3 nucleotides read TGTGCCAGGGGGATGGACGAGACCCAGTACTTC. Its protein product is CARGMDETQYF. The gene calls are TRBV19 and TRBJ2-7; the D is unclear. TRBJ2-5 explains the end of the DNA better; the J call may be wrong. CDR3 size: 11 residues. The germline V gene has CDR1 LNHDA and CDR2 SQIVND (reference sequence).

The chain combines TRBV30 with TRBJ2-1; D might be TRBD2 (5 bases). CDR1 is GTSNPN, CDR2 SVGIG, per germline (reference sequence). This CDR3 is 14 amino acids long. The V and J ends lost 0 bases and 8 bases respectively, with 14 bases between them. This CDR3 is CAWSVDEGVDEQFF. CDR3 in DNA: TGTGCCTGGAGTGTAGACGAGGGAGTTGATGAGCAGTTCTTC. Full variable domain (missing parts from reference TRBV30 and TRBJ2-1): SQTIHQWPATLVQPVGSPLSLECTVEGTSNPNLYWYRQAAGRGLQLLFYSVGIGQISSEVPQNLSASRPQDRQFILSSKKLLLSDSGFYLCAWSVDEGVDEQFFGPGTRLTVL.

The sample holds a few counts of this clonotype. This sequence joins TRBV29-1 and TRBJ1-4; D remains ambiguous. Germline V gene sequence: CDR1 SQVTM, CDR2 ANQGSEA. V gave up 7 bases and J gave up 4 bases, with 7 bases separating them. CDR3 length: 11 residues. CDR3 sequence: CSGRDNEKLFF. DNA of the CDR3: TGCAGCGGTCGGGATAATGAAAAACTGTTTTTT.

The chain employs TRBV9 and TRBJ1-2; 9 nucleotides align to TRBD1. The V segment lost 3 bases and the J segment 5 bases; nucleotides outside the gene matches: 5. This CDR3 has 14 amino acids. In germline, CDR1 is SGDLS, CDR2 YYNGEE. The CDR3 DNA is TGTGCCAGCAGCGCCGGGACAGGGACTTATGGCTACACCTTC. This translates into CASSAGTGTYGYTF.

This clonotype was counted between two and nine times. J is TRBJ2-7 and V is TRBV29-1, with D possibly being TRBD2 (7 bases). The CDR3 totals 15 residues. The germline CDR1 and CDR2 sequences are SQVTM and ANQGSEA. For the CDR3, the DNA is TGCACCGTCCGTGGGGGGGAGGGGGGAAAATACGAGCAGTACTTC. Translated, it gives CTVRGGEGGKYEQYF.

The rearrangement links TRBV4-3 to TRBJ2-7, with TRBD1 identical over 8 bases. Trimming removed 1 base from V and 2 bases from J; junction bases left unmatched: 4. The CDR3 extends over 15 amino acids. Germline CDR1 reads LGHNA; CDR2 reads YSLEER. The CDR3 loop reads CASSQGTGHAYEQYF. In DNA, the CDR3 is TGCGCCAGCAGCCAAGGGACAGGGCATGCCTACGAGCAGTACTTC.

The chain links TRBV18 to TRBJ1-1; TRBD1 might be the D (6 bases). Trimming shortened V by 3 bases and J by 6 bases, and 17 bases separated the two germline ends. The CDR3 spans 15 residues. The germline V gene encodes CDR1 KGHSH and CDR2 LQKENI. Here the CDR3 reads CASSPARAGGPEAFF. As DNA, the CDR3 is TGTGCCAGCTCACCGGCCCGCGCGGGGGGCCCTGAAGCTTTCTTT.

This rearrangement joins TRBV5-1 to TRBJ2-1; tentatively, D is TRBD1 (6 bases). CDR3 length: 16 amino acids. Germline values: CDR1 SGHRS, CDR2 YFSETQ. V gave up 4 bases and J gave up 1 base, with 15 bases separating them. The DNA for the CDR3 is TGCGCCAGCAGCCCCGAACCCAGGGGATCCTACAATGAGCAGTTCTTC. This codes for CASSPEPRGSYNEQFF.

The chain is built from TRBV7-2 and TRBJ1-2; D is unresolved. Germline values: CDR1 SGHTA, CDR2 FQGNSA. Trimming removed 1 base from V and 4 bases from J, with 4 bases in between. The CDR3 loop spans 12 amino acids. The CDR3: CASSLGTYGYTF. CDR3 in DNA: TGTGCCAGCAGCTTAGGGACCTATGGCTACACCTTC.

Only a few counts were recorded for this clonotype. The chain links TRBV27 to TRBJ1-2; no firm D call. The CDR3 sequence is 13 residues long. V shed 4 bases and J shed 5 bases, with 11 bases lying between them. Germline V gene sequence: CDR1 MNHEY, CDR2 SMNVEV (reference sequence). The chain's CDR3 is CASSSADGYGYTF. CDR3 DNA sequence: TGTGCCAGCAGTTCCGCGGACGGTTATGGCTACACCTTC.

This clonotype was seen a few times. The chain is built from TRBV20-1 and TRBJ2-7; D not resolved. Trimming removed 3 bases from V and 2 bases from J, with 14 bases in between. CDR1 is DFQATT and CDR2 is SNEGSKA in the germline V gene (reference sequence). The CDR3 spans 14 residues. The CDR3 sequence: CSASRVRTTYEQYF. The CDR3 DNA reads TGCAGTGCTAGTAGGGTCAGGACGACCTACGAGCAGTACTTC.

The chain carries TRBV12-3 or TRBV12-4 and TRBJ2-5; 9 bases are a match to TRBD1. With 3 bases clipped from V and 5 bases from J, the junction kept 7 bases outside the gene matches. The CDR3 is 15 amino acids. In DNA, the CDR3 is TGTGCCAGCAGTTTTGGGACAGGGAGGGCGGAGACCCAGTACTTC. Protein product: CASSFGTGRAETQYF.

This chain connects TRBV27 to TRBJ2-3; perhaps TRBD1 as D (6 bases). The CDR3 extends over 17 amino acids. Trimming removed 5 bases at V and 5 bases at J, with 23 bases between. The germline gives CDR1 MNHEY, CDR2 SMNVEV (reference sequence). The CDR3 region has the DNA TGTGCCAGCAGTGCACAACAGAATATTTTGACAGGAGATACGCAGTATTTT. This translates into CASSAQQNILTGDTQYF.

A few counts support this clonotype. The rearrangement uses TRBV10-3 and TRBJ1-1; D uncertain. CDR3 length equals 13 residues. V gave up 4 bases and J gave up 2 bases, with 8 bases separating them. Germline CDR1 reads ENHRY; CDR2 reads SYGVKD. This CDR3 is CAISARGNTEAFF. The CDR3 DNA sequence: TGTGCCATCAGTGCCCGGGGTAACACTGAAGCTTTCTTT.

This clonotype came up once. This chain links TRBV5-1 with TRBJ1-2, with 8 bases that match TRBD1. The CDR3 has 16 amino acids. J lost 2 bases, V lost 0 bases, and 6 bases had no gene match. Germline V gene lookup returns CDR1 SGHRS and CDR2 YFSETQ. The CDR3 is CASSLDLQGANYGYTF. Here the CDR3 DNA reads TGCGCCAGCAGCTTGGATCTTCAGGGGGCGAACTATGGCTACACCTTC. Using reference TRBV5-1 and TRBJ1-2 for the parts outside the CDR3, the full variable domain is KAGVTQTPRYLIKTRGQQVTLSCSPISGHRSVSWYQQTPGQGLQFLFEYFSETQRNKGNFPGRFSGRQFSNSRSEMNVSTLELGDSALYLCASSLDLQGANYGYTFGSGTRLTVV.

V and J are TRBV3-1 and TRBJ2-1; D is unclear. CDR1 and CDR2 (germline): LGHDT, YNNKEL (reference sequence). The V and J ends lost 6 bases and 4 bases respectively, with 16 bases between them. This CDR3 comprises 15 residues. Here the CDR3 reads CASSQSPTGYNEQFF. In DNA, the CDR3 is TGTGCCAGCAGTCAAAGCCCGACTGGTTACAATGAGCAGTTCTTC.